The 18 T cell receptor beta chains below were found in one sample sequenced in a study of blood T cell repertoires in COVID-19. Generated by immunoSEQ multiplex PCR, the TCRdb table keeps only in-frame clones and is missing some. The sample has fewer than 350,000 clones; 85% to 90% are singletons. The sequencing sample was made of peripheral blood. The source is a woman in her twenties or thirties with COVID-19, enrolled during active disease.

This clone was detected once. The rearrangement uses TRBV24-1 and TRBJ2-7; TRBD1 aligns across 7 bases. The junction had 12 bases not matched to a gene; V was cut back by 4 bases and J by 4 bases. There are 16 residues in the CDR3. The germline CDR1 and CDR2 sequences are KGHDR and SFDVKD. CDR3 in amino acids: CATSDQGQAIKYEQYF. The CDR3 DNA reads as TGTGCCACCAGTGACCAAGGACAGGCAATAAAATACGAGCAGTACTTC.

V is TRBV30 and J is TRBJ1-2, with D tentatively TRBD1 (5 bases). Germline V gene sequence: CDR1 GTSNPN, CDR2 SVGIG (reference sequence). V shed 1 base and J shed 1 base, with 16 bases lying between them. This CDR3 region has 16 residues. The CDR3 loop is CAWSAPTVGLNYGYTF. The CDR3 DNA is TGTGCCTGGAGTGCCCCGACAGTGGGACTTAACTATGGCTACACCTTC.

This clone was counted once. The chain has TRBV3-1 (or the pseudogene TRBV3-2) and TRBJ2-7, with a weak D call TRBD2 (5 bases). The germline V gene encodes CDR1 LGHDT and CDR2 YNNKEL (reference sequence). V was clipped by 1 base and J by 7 bases, with 5 bases between them. This CDR3 has 11 amino acids. The CDR3 is CASSQGGEQYF. In nucleotides, the CDR3 is TGTGCCAGCAGCCAAGGAGGGGAGCAGTACTTC.

The chain links TRBV19 to TRBJ1-1; maybe TRBD1 (6 bases). V was pared by 7 bases and J by 4 bases, with 16 bases between. The CDR3 length is 14 residues. CDR1 LNHDA and CDR2 SQIVND come from the germline V gene (reference sequence). For the CDR3, the DNA is TGTGCCAGTATGGGACACAATCTGGTCACTGAAGCTTTCTTT. Protein: CASMGHNLVTEAFF.

V is TRBV30 and J is TRBJ2-7, with 7 bases aligning to TRBD1. Germline trimming cut 2 bases from V and 0 bases from J; bases unmatched to any gene: 13. This CDR3 region has 17 residues. Looked up from germline, CDR1 is GTSNPN and CDR2 is SVGIG (reference sequence). Here the CDR3 DNA reads TGTGCCTGGAGTCCCGCTCATCCGACAGGGTTCTCCTACGAGCAGTACTTC. Residues: CAWSPAHPTGFSYEQYF.

This sequence joins TRBV7-2 and TRBJ2-5; no clear D. CDR1 is SGHTA, CDR2 FQGNSA, per germline. Trimming removed 1 base at V and 2 bases at J, with 14 bases between. This CDR3 is built from 16 residues. The CDR3 spells CASSLEAWFGQETQYF. CDR3 sequence (DNA): TGTGCCAGCAGCTTAGAGGCTTGGTTCGGGCAAGAGACCCAGTACTTC.

V is TRBV7-9 and J is TRBJ2-7; TRBD2 agrees at 14 bases. Looked up from germline, CDR1 is SEHNR and CDR2 is FQNEAQ (reference sequence). This CDR3 comprises 17 residues. The trim removed 5 bases at V and 0 bases at J, leaving 6 bases unmatched. CDR3 residues: CASSRTSGGPSSYEQYF. CDR3 sequence (DNA): TGTGCCAGCAGCCGGACTAGCGGGGGGCCATCCTCCTACGAGCAGTACTTC.

The J gene is TRBJ2-7, the V gene TRBV27, with D perhaps TRBD2 (5 bases). Trimming took 0 bases from V and 4 from J, leaving 13 bases between them. Germline lookup yields CDR1 MNHEY and CDR2 SMNVEV (reference sequence). The CDR3 is 15 amino acids. DNA for the CDR3: TGTGCCAGCAGTTTATCGCGGGCGCCGATTTACGAGCAGTACTTC. Its protein product is CASSLSRAPIYEQYF.

The J gene is TRBJ1-1, the V gene TRBV19, with no clear D. Germline assignment: CDR1 LNHDA and CDR2 SQIVND (reference sequence). The CDR3 is made up of 13 amino acids. V was shortened by 2 bases and J by 3 bases, with 7 bases between the two germline ends. For the CDR3, the DNA is TGTGCCAGTAGTATAACTTCCTACACTGAAGCTTTCTTT. Translation gives CASSITSYTEAFF. The whole variable domain, remainder taken from reference TRBV19 and TRBJ1-1, is DGGITQSPKYLFRKEGQNVTLSCEQNLNHDAMYWYRQDPGQGLRLIYYSQIVNDFQKGDIAEGYSVSREKKESFPLTVTSAQKNPTAFYLCASSITSYTEAFFGQGTRLTVV.

The chain joins TRBV7-2 to TRBJ2-1, with D uncertain. The germline V and J ends were trimmed by 5 bases and 7 bases, with 15 bases remaining between them. Germline V gene data show CDR1 as SGHTA and CDR2 as FQGNSA. This CDR3 has 14 amino acids. CDR3 region: CASSPSIAVNEQFF. CDR3 coding DNA: TGTGCCAGCAGCCCTTCTATCGCGGTGAATGAGCAGTTCTTC.

As for this clone: This specimen includes other DNA sequences encoding the same CDR3. The rearrangement links TRBV20-1 to TRBJ2-3; 8 nucleotides match TRBD2. Losses at the gene ends were 3 bases for V and 6 bases for J; bases not matched to a gene: 8. CDR1 and CDR2 from the germline V gene are DFQATT and SNEGSKA (reference sequence). The CDR3 sequence is 14 residues long. The CDR3 DNA follows: TGCAGTGCTAGTTTAGCGGGGAATACGGATACGCAGTATTTT. This sequence encodes CSASLAGNTDTQYF.

Written as DNA, the CDR3 is TGTGCCAGCATGTTCGGGGGGTGGACTGAAGCTTTCTTT. Its translation: CASMFGGWTEAFF. The rearrangement links TRBV12-3 or TRBV12-4 to TRBJ1-1; perhaps TRBD1 as D (5 bases). V lost 7 bases and J 5 bases, leaving 14 bases between the germline ends. There are 13 residues in the CDR3.

This sequence joins TRBV27 and TRBJ2-7; D may be TRBD1 (6 bases). The germline V gene encodes CDR1 MNHEY and CDR2 SMNVEV (reference sequence). The CDR3 runs to 14 residues. The V gene lost 6 bases and the J gene lost 1 base, with 13 bases spanning the gap. The CDR3 sequence: CASRPQGGSYEQYF. The CDR3 DNA sequence: TGTGCCAGCAGACCACAGGGTGGTTCCTACGAGCAGTACTTC.

The CDR3 sequence is CASSPGGFSGNTIYF. CDR3 DNA: TGTGCCAGCAGCCCCGGGGGATTTTCTGGAAACACCATATATTTT. The chain combines TRBV14 with TRBJ1-3; D possibly corresponds to TRBD1 (5 bases). There are 15 residues in the CDR3. From germline, CDR1 is SGHDN and CDR2 FVKESK. The V and J ends lost 4 bases and 1 base respectively, with 11 bases between them.

The chain uses TRBV2 and TRBJ2-3; a possible D gene is TRBD1 (5 bases). Germline CDR1 SNHLY, CDR2 FYNNEI. V dropped 6 bases and J dropped 6 bases, with 10 bases sitting between them. This CDR3 is built from 12 residues. DNA for the CDR3: TGTGCCAGCAGGGGGCTATCGGATACGCAGTATTTT. This codes for CASRGLSDTQYF.

The chain couples TRBV5-1 to TRBJ2-3, with D unclear. CDR3 length equals 13 residues. Germline loops: CDR1 SGHRS, CDR2 YFSETQ. The V end was cut by 3 bases, the J end by 4 bases, with 9 bases between. This CDR3 reads CASSSVAPDTQYF. As DNA, the CDR3 is TGCGCCAGCAGCTCCGTGGCCCCAGATACGCAGTATTTT.

The chain uses TRBV15 and TRBJ2-7, with D perhaps TRBD2 (6 bases). V was trimmed by 5 bases and J by 5 bases, leaving 22 bases between them. The CDR3 runs 16 residues. Germline CDR1 LNHNV, CDR2 YYDKDF (reference sequence). The CDR3 coding sequence is TGTGCCACCAGCGCGAGAGGGGACTTGGAGGTCCACGAGCAGTACTTC. Translating it yields CATSARGDLEVHEQYF.

The J gene is TRBJ1-1, the V gene TRBV29-1, with no clear D. Trimming left V 1 base short and J 7 bases short, with 4 bases between. The CDR3 is 10 residues long. CDR1 and CDR2 from the germline V gene are SQVTM and ANQGSEA. CDR3 DNA: TGCAGCGTTGAAGGCGATGAAGCTTTCTTT. Translating it yields CSVEGDEAFF.